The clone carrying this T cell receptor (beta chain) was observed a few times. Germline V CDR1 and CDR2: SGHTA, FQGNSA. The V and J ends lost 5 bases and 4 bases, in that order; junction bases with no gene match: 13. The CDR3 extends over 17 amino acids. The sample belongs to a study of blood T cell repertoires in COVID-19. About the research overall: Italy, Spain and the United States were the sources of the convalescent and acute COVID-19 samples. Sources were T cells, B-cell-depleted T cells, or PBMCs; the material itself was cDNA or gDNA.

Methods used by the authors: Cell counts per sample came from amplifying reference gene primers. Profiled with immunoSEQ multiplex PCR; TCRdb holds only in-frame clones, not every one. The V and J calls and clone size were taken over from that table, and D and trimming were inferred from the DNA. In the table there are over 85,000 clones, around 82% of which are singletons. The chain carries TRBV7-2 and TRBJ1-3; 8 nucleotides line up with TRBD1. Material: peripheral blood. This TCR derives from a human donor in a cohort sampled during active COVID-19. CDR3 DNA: TGTGCCAGCAGCCCCAAGATCCCGGGACAGGTGGGAAACACCATATATTTT. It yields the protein CASSPKIPGQVGNTIYF.